The clone carrying this T cell receptor (beta chain) was counted a single time. What it binds is not known. The record originates from a study of graft-versus-host responses after intestinal transplantation. For the study at large: Among the recipients, all got anti-thymocyte globulin induction and then tacrolimus and steroids for 2 to 3 years.

The repertoire was sequenced with immunoSEQ multiplex PCR; TCRdb's copy has only in-frame clones and lacks some. The sample holds some 90,000 clones, under 90% seen once. The germline V gene has CDR1 MGHDK and CDR2 SYGVNS. The CDR3 covers 14 residues. The V and J ends lost 7 bases and 0 bases, in that order; junction bases with no gene match: 5. The sequence was obtained from a human donor who received an intestinal transplant. The sequencing used unstimulated CD4+ T cells sorted from spleen or lymph node cells, collected before intestinal transplant. The chain carries TRBV25-1 and TRBJ2-7; 8 bases fit TRBD1. The DNA for the CDR3 is TGTGCCAGCACGAGGACAGGGAGCTCCTACGAGCAGTACTTC. This sequence encodes CASTRTGSSYEQYF.